This entry is about one TCR beta chain. The target of this receptor is not known. This entry comes from a study of T cells expressing NK-cell markers (dated by TCRdb to the early 2020s). At the level of the whole study: TCR beta-chain repertoires were profiled in sorted CD3+CD56+NKG2C+, CD3+CD56+NKG2C- and CD3+CD56-NKG2C+ T-cell subsets from roughly eight donors. Among the eight sequenced donors, only one was HCMV-seronegative, while the other seven were HCMV-seropositive. The eight sequenced donors were randomly selected healthy volunteers, three men and five women. Illumina HiSeq 2000/2500, MiSeq or NextSeq was used to sequence libraries as 2 x 150 bp reads. Overall results and qualifications from the work: For several donors, the dominant CD3+CD56+NKG2C+ clonotypes were among the top 10 CD8+ clonotypes and accounted for about 1.0-7.5% of CD8+ T cells. Those dominant clonotypes were again the most abundant among CD3+CD56-NKG2C+ cells in several donors, at roughly 25-60.1%. Whether the expanded NKG2C-expressing T cell clones were specific for HCMV antigens remained unclear.

The germline V gene specifies LGHNA as CDR1 and YSLEER as CDR2. Taken from cysteine to phenylalanine, the CDR3 has 15 residues. The coding DNA is unavailable. HCMV-specific IgG was detected in serum with a commercial ELISA kit to determine HCMV serostatus. Peripheral blood mononuclear cells were isolated from blood by Ficoll density gradient centrifugation. Data came from an Illumina HiSeq 2000. TCR beta cDNA libraries were prepared using 5'RACE template switching, which introduced a universal primer site and unique molecular identifiers. cDNA synthesis was primed from the TCR beta constant segment and was followed by two successive PCR amplification steps. From the authors' description of their analysis: MIGEC handled demultiplexing of the reads and grouping by UMI, while MiTCR was used to assemble and quantify clonotypes. To remove erroneous sequences, TCR cDNA sequences were retained only when supported by two or more reads. The tcR package was used for downstream repertoire analysis, and clonotypes were matched across fractions by CDR3 nucleotide sequence plus V segment. VDJmatch was used to annotate antigen specificity against VDJdb, with one amino acid substitution in CDR3 permitted. TCRdb reprocessed the public reads and reports one entry per CDR3 protein sequence, without DNA. The V and J calls were not made by the authors but by TCRdb's processing. This sample's table carries around 100,000 distinct CDR3 sequences. The ten largest clonotypes hold approximately 18% of the sample.

The chain couples TRBV4-3 to TRBJ2-1; TCRdb's D gene call, TRBD2, goes unchecked for lack of DNA. This sequence was found in a woman aged 18 to 75 in good health. Sequenced sample: blood T cells: a sorted CD56 or NKG2C T cell subset, CD4+ or CD8+ T cells, or bulk PBMC T cells (not recorded which). The CDR3 region reads CASSQESGGSQEQFF.